This TCR beta chain was profiled in a study of OX40 agonist ivuxolimab in advanced cancers. Broadly, across the study: Ivuxolimab was a fully human IgG2 agonistic monoclonal antibody targeting the costimulatory receptor OX40 (CD134). Intravenous ivuxolimab was administered to patients every 2 weeks at six dose levels: 0.01, 0.1, 0.3, 1.5, 3 and 10 mg/kg. Of the approximately 50 dose-escalation patients, hepatocellular carcinoma was present in about 20, melanoma in approximately 15, renal cell carcinoma in 9 and head and neck cancer in 9. In the dose-escalation cohort, around 80% of patients were male, and the mean age was 60 years with a range of 23 to 79. Patients were allowed to have had prior anti-PD-1, anti-PD-L1 or anti-CTLA-4 therapy, and around 41% of the dose-escalation patients had previously received checkpoint inhibitors. Three dose-escalation patients achieved partial responses, one with hepatocellular carcinoma and two with cutaneous melanoma. The point of sequencing TCRbeta in the periphery was to test whether ivuxolimab changed TCR sequence diversity and drove clonal T-cell expansion. The paper describes the monotherapy dose-escalation part (N of about 54 patients) of the phase I trial of ivuxolimab. The paper as a whole reports these results and caveats: In the 0.1-3.0 mg/kg groups, partial responders were among the patients with the lowest normalized peripheral clonal expansion, particularly in CD8+ T cells. At doses from 0.1 to 3.0 mg/kg, clonal expansion was seen in both CD4+ and CD8+ blood T cells between baseline and week 6. The antigen specificity of the clonally expanded peripheral T cells was not determined. After ivuxolimab, more expanded clones were found on average in CD8+ T cells than in CD4+ T cells. Low levels of normalized T-cell clonal expansion were also shown by some nonresponding patients.

Points on this clone: The antigen it binds to is not known. No quality values exist for individual bases; no much larger clone is one base distant.

The trial excluded patients who had a history of autoimmune disease or were on systemic immunosuppression. In every dose cohort, peripheral blood was drawn for TCR sequencing at baseline, cycle 4 day 1, and cycle 7 day 1. Samples were obtained from an open-label, multicenter, first-in-human phase I dose-escalation trial of ivuxolimab. Adults with locally advanced or metastatic head and neck squamous cell, hepatocellular, melanoma or renal cell carcinoma were enrolled in the trial. CD4+ and CD8+ T cells were sorted separately from peripheral blood before TCR sequencing. The CDR3 runs 16 residues from the cysteine to the phenylalanine. Only the CDR3 DNA stays, 48 bases, in frame from base 1. V loses 0 bases at its end and J loses 8 bases; junction bases beyond the gene matches: 13. The germline V gene encodes CDR1 SGHDT and CDR2 YYEEEE. Genomic DNA was isolated from the sorted cells so that the TCRbeta CDR3 region could be sequenced. TCRbeta CDR3 regions were sequenced using the immunoSEQ Assay. TCRdb took this table from immuneACCESS and kept in-frame rearrangements with V and J called. Such tables lack part of the clones; where checked against another copy, unresolved V genes explain under half of the gap, and the rest is unexplained. In all, the sample holds more than 12,000 clones, and around 90% of those were seen once. The ten largest clones take up roughly 25% of the sample.

The TCR originated in an adult with an advanced solid tumor such as melanoma, head and neck, liver or kidney cancer. The V and J genes are TRBV5-6 and TRBJ1-2, with TRBD1 matching 7 junction bases. The sample consisted of CD4+ or CD8+ T cells sorted from blood, taken in a trial of the OX40 agonist ivuxolimab. The DNA is as follows: TGTGCCAGCAGCTTGGGTGGATCGGGACAGTGGGAAGGCTACACCTTC. Its translation is CASSLGGSGQWEGYTF. With all but the CDR3 taken from the reference TRBV5-6 and TRBJ1-2 genes, the full variable domain is: DAGVTQSPTHLIKTRGQQVTLRCSPKSGHDTVSWYQQALGQGPQFIFQYYEEEERQRGNFPDRFSGHQFPNYSSELNVNALLLGDSALYLCASSLGGSGQWEGYTFGSGTRLTVV.